This T cell receptor beta chain was captured in a study of T cells in Graves' hyperthyroidism and ophthalmopathy. This clonotype was recorded a few times. Germline loops: CDR1 SGHKS, CDR2 YYEKEE (reference sequence). The V gene lost 5 bases and the J gene lost 0 bases, with 12 bases spanning the gap. There are 15 residues in the CDR3. RNA transcripts gave rise to amplified TCR beta CDR3 regions. TCR CDR3 underwent first-round RT-PCR with the HTBI primer set. MiXCR, applied by TCRdb to the multiplex PCR reads, yields one record per CDR3 protein. The sample includes some 200,000 distinct CDR3 sequences, more than 15% of them seen just once.

Sequencing input: blood. The sequence was collected from a man aged 50 or older with Graves' hyperthyroidism. This chain connects TRBV5-5 to TRBJ1-3; D gene uncertain. CDR3 amino acids: CASRSTGSSGNTIYF. CDR3 DNA: TGTGCCAGCAGGTCGACGGGAAGCTCTGGAAACACCATATATTTT.